What follows is one TCR beta chain and its context. Its antigen is undetermined. The PCR used 52 TRBV and 13 TRBJ primers. Profiling relied on immunoSEQ multiplex PCR, and the TCRdb table lists in-frame clones only, not all of them. The table has under 45,000 clones, around nine tenths seen once. The CDR3 contains 15 residues. Deletions cut 5 bases from V and 8 bases from J, with 21 bases between. The germline V gene has CDR1 MDHEN and CDR2 SYDVKM. This sample was included in a study of regulatory T cells. Study-level results: In CD3G-deficient patients, conventional CD4+ T cells were enriched for hydrophobic CDR3 residues at positions 6 and 7.

The sequenced material came from conventional CD4+ T cells sorted from blood. This receptor was taken from a person aged 18 to 35 with CD3G deficiency. The rearrangement joins TRBV28 to TRBJ1-2; possible D gene TRBD1, 6 bases. The CDR3 here is CASSPQGRIGLGYTF. CDR3 DNA sequence: TGTGCCAGCAGTCCACAGGGTAGGATAGGCTTGGGCTACACCTTC.